This T cell receptor beta chain was recorded in a study of response to subunit inactivated influenza vaccine. Points on this clonotype: Its antigen is not identified.

TCRdb ran MiXCR on the RT-PCR reads and lists one entry per CDR3 protein. The sample includes about 620,000 distinct CDR3 sequences, approximately 12% of them seen just once. The study, taken as a whole, reports: The authors put forward the suggestion that each seasonal influenza vaccination may bring in only a limited number of new T cells.

The V end was cut by 1 base, the J end by 2 bases, with 13 bases between. The germline V gene encodes CDR1 SGHVS and CDR2 FQNEAQ. The CDR3 totals 16 residues. This TCR was recovered from a man between 45 and 60 years old who received an inactivated influenza vaccine. The genes are TRBV7-8 and TRBJ2-3; tentative D call: TRBD2 (6 bases). The sequences come from PBMCs from blood, collected on the day of vaccination. This CDR3 is CASSLGRDLYTDTQYF. CDR3 nucleotide sequence: TGTGCCAGCAGCTTAGGCCGGGACTTGTACACAGATACGCAGTATTTT.